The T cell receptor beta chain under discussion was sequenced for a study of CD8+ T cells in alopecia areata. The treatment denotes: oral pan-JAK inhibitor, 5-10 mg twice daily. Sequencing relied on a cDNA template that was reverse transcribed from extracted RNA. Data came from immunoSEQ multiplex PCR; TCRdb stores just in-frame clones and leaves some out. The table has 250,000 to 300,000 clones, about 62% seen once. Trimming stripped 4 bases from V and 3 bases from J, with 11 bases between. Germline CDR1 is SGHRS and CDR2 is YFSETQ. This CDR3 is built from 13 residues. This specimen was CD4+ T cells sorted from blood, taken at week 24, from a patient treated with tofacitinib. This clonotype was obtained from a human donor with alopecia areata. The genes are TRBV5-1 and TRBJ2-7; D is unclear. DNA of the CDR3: TGCGCCAGCAGCATAGGACCGGACTACGAGCAGTACTTC. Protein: CASSIGPDYEQYF.